This T cell receptor beta chain was documented in a study of blood T cell dynamics during melanoma immunotherapy. On the study more broadly: Patients with metastatic melanoma got pembrolizumab or nivolumab-ipilimumab as first-line care. Study results and caveats: The study could not tell melanoma-specific clones from general immune activation.

Time point given: week 3, after first cycle of checkpoint inhibitor. Prior systemic cancer therapy, immunosuppressant use and other active malignancies excluded patients. With respect to this clone: Its antigen is unknown.

From germline, CDR1 is SNHLY and CDR2 FYNNEI. The CDR3 totals 13 residues. Trimming took off 2 bases at V and 7 bases at J, with 8 bases between the two ends. Only in-frame clones appear in the TCRdb table, and some are missing; sequencing was by immunoSEQ multiplex PCR. Seen here are around 20,000 clones, about 85% observed once, and the top ten hold 7.5% to 9%. Here the sequenced sample was blood, taken from a patient treated with checkpoint blockade. The clonotype comes from a human donor with melanoma. The rearrangement links TRBV2 to TRBJ1-4; D might be TRBD1 (5 bases). The CDR3 reads CASSERGAEKLFF. CDR3 bases: TGTGCCAGCAGTGAACGGGGCGCTGAAAAACTGTTTTTT.